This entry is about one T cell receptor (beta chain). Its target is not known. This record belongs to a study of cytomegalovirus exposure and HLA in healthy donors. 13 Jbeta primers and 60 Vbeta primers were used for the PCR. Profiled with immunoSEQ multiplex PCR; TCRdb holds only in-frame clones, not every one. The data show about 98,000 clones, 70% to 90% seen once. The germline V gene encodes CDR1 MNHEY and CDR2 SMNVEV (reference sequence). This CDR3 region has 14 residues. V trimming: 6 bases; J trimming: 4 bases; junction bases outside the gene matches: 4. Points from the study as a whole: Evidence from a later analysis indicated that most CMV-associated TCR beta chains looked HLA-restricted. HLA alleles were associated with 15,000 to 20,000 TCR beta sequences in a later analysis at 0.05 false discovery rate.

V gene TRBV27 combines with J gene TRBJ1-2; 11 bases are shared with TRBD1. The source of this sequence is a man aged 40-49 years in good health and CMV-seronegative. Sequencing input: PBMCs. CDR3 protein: CASRRDRGIYGYTF. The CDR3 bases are TGTGCCAGCAGGAGGGACAGGGGGATCTATGGCTACACCTTC.